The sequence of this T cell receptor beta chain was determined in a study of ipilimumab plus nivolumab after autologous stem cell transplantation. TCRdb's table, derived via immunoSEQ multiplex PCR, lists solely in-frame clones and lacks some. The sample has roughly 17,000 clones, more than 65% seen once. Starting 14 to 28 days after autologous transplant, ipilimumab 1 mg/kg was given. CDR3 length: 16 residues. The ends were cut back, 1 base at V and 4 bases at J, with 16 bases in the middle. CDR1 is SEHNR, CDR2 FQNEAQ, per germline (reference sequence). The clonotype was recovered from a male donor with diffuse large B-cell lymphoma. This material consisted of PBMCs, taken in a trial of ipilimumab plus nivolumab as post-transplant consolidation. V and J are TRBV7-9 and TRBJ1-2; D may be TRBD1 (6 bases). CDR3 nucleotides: TGTGCCAGCAGCTTAGGCGGTACAGGGACCATCTATGGCTACACCTTC. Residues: CASSLGGTGTIYGYTF.